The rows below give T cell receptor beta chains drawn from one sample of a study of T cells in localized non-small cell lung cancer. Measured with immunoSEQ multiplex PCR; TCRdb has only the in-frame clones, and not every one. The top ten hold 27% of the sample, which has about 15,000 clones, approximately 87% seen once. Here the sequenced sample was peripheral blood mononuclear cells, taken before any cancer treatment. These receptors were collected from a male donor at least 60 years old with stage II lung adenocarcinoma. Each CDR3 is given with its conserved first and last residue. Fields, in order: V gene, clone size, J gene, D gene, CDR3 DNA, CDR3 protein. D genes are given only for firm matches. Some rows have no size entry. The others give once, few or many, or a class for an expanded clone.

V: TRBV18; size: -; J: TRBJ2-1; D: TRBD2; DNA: TGTGCCAGCTCATCACTAGCGGGAGGGGTAAATGAGCAGTTCTTC; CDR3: CASSSLAGGVNEQFF
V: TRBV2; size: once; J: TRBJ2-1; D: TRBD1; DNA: TGTGCCATATTGCAGGGGGCAGGAGGCAATGAGCAGTTCTTC; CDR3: CAILQGAGGNEQFF
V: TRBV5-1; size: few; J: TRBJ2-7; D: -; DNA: TGCGCCAGCAGCGAGGGCAACGAGCAGTACTTC; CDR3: CASSEGNEQYF
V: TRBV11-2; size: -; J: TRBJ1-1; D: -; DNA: TGTGCCAGCAGCCCCGGGGTCCCGAACACTGAAGCTTTCTTT; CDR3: CASSPGVPNTEAFF
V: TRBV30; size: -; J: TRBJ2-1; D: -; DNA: TGTGCCTGGAGTGTGGGGGGTAGCTCCTACAATGAGCAGTTCTTC; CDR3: CAWSVGGSSYNEQFF
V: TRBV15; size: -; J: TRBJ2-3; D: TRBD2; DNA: TGTGCCACCAGCAACGGGACTAGCGGTACAGATACGCAGTATTTT; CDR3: CATSNGTSGTDTQYF
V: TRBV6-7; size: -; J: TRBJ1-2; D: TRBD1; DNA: TGTGCCAGCAGCTCCGAAACAGGGGGAGGGGGATATGGCTACACCTTC; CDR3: CASSSETGGGGYGYTF
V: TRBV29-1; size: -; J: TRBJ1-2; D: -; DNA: TGCAGCGTTGTGCAGGGGAATGGCTACACCTTC; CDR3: CSVVQGNGYTF
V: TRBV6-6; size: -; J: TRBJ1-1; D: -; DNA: TGTGCCAGCATTGAGCAGACGAACACTGAAGCTTTCTTT; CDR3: CASIEQTNTEAFF
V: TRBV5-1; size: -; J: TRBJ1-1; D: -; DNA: TGCGCCAGCAACGTCGACGGTCCTCTGAACACTGAAGCTTTCTTT; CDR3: CASNVDGPLNTEAFF
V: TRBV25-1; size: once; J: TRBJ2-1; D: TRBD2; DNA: TGTGCCAGCAGTCCGCCGGGAGGCTTCTTTGAGCAGTTCTTC; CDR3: CASSPPGGFFEQFF
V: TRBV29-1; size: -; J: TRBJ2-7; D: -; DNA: TGCAGCGTCGAAGCGGGTGCCTACGAGCAGTACTTC; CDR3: CSVEAGAYEQYF
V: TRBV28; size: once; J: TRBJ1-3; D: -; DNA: TGTGCCAGCCACAGACCTCTTGGAAACACCATATATTTT; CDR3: CASHRPLGNTIYF
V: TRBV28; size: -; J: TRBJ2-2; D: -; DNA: TGTGCCACCAACAGTTTCGGCAACAGGGTCTGGGAGCTGTTTTTT; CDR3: CATNSFGNRVWELFF
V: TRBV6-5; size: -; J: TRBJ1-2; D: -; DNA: TGTGCCAGCAGTTACTCAGGTAGCGGGCCAAGGGAAAGCTACACCTTC; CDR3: CASSYSGSGPRESYTF
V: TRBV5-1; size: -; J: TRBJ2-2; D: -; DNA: TGCGCCAGCAGCTTGGGGCCGACAGGGAACACCGGGGAGCTGTTTTTT; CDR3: CASSLGPTGNTGELFF
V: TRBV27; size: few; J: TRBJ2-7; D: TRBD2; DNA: TGTGCCAGCATCGGGGTCGGACTAGCGGGAAGGGGGATCTACGAGCAGTACTTC; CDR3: CASIGVGLAGRGIYEQYF
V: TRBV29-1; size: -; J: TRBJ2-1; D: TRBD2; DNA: TGCAGCGTATCCTCCGGGACTAGCGGGAGGAATGAGCAGTTCTTC; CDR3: CSVSSGTSGRNEQFF
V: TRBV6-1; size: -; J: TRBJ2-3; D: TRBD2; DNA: TGTGCCGGATCGACTAGCGGGAGAACAGATACGCAGTATTTT; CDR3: CAGSTSGRTDTQYF
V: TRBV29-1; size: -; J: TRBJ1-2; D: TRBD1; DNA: TGCAGCGTTCCCAGACAGGGCGAATATGGCTACACCTTC; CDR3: CSVPRQGEYGYTF
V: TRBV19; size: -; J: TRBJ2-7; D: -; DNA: TGTGCCACTCGACCGACAGGAACAACCTACGAGCAGTACTTC; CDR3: CATRPTGTTYEQYF
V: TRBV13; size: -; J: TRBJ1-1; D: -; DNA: TGTGCCAGCGGGAAGAACACTGAAGCTTTCTTT; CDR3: CASGKNTEAFF
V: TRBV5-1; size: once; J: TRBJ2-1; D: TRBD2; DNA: TGCGCCAGCAGCTCAGTAGCGGGAGCCTACAATGAGCAGTTCTTC; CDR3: CASSSVAGAYNEQFF
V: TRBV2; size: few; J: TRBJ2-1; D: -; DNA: TGTGCCAGCAGTGGCCAGGGTTACAATGAGCAGTTCTTC; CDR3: CASSGQGYNEQFF
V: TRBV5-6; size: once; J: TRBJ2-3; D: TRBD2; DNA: TGTGCCAGCAGCTTCGTAAGCGGGGGCACAGATACGCAGTATTTT; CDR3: CASSFVSGGTDTQYF
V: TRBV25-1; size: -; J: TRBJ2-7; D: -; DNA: TGTGCCAGCAGTGAATACGGGGCAGGGGAGCAGTACTTC; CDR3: CASSEYGAGEQYF
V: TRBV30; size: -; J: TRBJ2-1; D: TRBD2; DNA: TGTGCCTGGAAACGCGGGGGGCGATCCAATGAGCAGTTCTTC; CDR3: CAWKRGGRSNEQFF
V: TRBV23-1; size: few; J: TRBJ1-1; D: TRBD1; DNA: TGCGCCAGCAGTCGAATTCAGACAGGGTTTTTTGAGACTGAAGCTTTCTTT; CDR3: CASSRIQTGFFETEAFF
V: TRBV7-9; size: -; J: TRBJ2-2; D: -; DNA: TGTGCCAGCAAGGCGGACGGGGAGCTGTTTTTT; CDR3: CASKADGELFF
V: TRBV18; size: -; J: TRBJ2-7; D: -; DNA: TGTGCCAGCTCGGCTAGCACCGACGAGCAGTACTTC; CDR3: CASSASTDEQYF
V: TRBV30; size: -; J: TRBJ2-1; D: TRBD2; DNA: TGTGCCTGGAATAGGGGACTAGCGGAGAACAATGAGCAGTTCTTC; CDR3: CAWNRGLAENNEQFF
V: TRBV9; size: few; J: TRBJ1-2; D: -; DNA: TGTGCCAGCAGGACCGGGACGGGAAACTATGGCTACACCTTC; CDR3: CASRTGTGNYGYTF
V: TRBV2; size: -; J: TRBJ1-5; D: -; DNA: TGTGCCAGCAGTGAACTTCAAGGGGGGCGTTTACAGCCCCAGCATTTT; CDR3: CASSELQGGRLQPQHF
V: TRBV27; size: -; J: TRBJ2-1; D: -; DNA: TGTGCCAGCAGTTTTCTATCAGGGTCCTACAATGAGCAGTTCTTC; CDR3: CASSFLSGSYNEQFF
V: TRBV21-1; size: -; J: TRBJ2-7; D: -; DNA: TGTGCCAGCGGTCCGGGACAGCCTTCCTACGAGCAGTACTTC; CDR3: CASGPGQPSYEQYF
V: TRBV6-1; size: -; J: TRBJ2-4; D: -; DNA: TGTGCCAGCGCCCTCGAAGTAGCCAAAAACATTCAGTACTTC; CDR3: CASALEVAKNIQYF
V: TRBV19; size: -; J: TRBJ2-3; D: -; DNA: TGTGCCAGTAGTATTTCCCTCACAGATACGCAGTATTTT; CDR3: CASSISLTDTQYF
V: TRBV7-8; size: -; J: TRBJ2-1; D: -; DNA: TGTGCCAGCATTGGCCGGGACCAACAGTACAATGAGCAGTTCTTC; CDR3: CASIGRDQQYNEQFF